This T cell receptor beta chain was captured by sequencing in a study of neurological immune-mediated disorders. Notes on the study in general: The greatest TCR clonal expansion occurred in HTLV-1-associated myelopathy and the least in multiple sclerosis, which fell below healthy controls. When repertoires were grouped phylogenetically, those of 18 of 34 multiple sclerosis patients fell into one related-CDR3 cluster, a possible signature. Among expanded clones, no CDR3 amino acid sequences were shared across subjects, a pattern suggesting private repertoires in all groups.

5'RACE generated cDNA with 10-nucleotide random UMIs. TCRdb redid the calling of the 5' RACE reads with MiXCR, one entry per CDR3 protein. Seen here are 55,000 to 65,000 distinct CDR3 sequences, roughly 3.5% observed once, and the top ten hold around 3.1%. This clonotype was seen ten or more times. Its target is unknown. CDR1 and CDR2 (germline): DFQATT, SNEGSKA (reference sequence). Trimming pared 4 bases from V and 4 bases from J, leaving 15 bases between. The CDR3 covers 14 residues. The chain uses TRBV20-1 and TRBJ2-3; D possibly corresponds to TRBD1 (8 bases). This sequence originates from a woman aged 30 to 39 with multiple sclerosis. Sequenced material: PBMCs. The CDR3 DNA follows: TGCAGTGCTACAACACAGGGGGGGGCAGATACGCAGTATTTT. It encodes CSATTQGGADTQYF.